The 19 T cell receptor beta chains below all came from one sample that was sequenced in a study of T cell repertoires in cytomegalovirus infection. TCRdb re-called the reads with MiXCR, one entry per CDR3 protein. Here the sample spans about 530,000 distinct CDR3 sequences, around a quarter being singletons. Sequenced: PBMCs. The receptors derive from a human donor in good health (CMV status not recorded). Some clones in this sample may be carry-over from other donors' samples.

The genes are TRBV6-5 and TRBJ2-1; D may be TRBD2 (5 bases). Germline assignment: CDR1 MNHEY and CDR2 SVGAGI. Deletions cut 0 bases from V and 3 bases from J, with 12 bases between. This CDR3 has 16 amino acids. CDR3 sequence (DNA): TGTGCCAGCAGTTACTCGAGCGGCGGCTTCTACAATGAGCAGTTCTTC. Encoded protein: CASSYSSGGFYNEQFF.

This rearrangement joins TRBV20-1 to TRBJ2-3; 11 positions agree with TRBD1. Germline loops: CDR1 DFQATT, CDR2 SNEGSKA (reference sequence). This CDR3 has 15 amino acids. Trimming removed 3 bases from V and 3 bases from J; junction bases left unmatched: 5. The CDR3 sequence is CSASLDRGRTDTQYF. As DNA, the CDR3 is TGCAGTGCTAGCCTGGACAGGGGGCGGACAGATACGCAGTATTTT.

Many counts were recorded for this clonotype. CDR3 region: CASSHRGAGKETQYF. In nucleotides, the CDR3 is TGTGCCAGCAGCCACCGGGGGGCTGGGAAAGAGACCCAGTACTTC. This chain joins TRBV28 and TRBJ2-5, with a possible D match to TRBD2 (7 bases). V dropped 6 bases and J dropped 3 bases, with 17 bases sitting between them. CDR1 and CDR2 (germline): MDHEN, SYDVKM. The CDR3 extends over 15 amino acids.

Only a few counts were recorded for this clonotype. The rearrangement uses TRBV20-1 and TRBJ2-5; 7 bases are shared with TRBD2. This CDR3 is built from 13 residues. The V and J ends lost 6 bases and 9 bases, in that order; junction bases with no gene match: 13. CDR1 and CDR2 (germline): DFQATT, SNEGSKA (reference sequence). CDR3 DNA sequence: TGCAGTGCCCCAACCGGGACTACGCGGGCCCAGTACTTC. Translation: CSAPTGTTRAQYF.

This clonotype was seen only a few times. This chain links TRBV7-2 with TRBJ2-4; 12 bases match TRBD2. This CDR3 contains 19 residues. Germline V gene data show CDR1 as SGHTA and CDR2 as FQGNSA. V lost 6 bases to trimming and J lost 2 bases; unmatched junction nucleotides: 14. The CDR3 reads CASSPSGRASPETKNIQYF. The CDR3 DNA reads TGTGCCAGCAGTCCTAGCGGGAGGGCCTCCCCTGAAACCAAAAACATTCAGTACTTC.

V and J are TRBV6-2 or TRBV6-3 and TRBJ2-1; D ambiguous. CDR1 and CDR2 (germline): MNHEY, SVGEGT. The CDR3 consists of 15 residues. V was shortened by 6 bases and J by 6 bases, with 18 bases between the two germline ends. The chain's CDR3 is CASSRPPGRRNEQFF. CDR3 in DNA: TGTGCCAGCAGCCGCCCACCAGGTAGGCGCAATGAGCAGTTCTTC.

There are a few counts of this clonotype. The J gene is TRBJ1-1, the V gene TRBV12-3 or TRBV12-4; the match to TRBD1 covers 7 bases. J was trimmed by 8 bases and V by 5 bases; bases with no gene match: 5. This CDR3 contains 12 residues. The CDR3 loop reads CASSRQGLEAFF. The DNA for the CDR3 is TGTGCCAGCAGTCGACAGGGATTGGAAGCTTTCTTT.

This CDR3 is CSAPSTGANVLTF. The DNA of the CDR3 is TGCAGTGCCCCTAGTACCGGGGCCAACGTCCTGACTTTC. The genes are TRBV20-1 and TRBJ2-6; D gene unclear. V gave up 6 bases and J gave up 4 bases, with 10 bases separating them. Per the germline V gene, CDR1 is DFQATT and CDR2 is SNEGSKA (reference sequence). This CDR3 is built from 13 residues.

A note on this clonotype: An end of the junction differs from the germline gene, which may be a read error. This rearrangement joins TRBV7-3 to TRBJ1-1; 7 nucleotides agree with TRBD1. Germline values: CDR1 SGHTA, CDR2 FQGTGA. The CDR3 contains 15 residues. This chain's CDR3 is CASSELTGRNAEAFF. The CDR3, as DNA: TGTGCCAGCAGCGAGCTGACAGGGAGGAACGCTGAAGCTTTCTTT. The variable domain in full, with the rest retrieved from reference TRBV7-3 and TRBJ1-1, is GAGVSQTPSNKVTEKGKYVELRCDPISGHTALYWYRQSLGQGPEFLIYFQGTGAADDSGLPNDRFFAVRPEGSVSTLKIQRTERGDSAVYLCASSELTGRNAEAFFGQGTRLTVV.

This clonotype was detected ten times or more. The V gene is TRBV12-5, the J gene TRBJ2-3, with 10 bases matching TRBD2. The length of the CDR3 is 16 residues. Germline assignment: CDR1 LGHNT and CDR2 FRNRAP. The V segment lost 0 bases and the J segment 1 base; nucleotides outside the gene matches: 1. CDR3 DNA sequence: TGTGCTAGTGGTTTGGTCCTAGCGGGGGGCACAGATACGCAGTATTTT. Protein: CASGLVLAGGTDTQYF.

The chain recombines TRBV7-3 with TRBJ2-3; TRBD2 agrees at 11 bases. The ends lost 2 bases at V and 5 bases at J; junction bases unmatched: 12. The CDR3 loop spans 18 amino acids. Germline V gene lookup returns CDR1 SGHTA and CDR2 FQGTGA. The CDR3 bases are TGTGCCAGCAGCTTACGCCTAGCGGGAGGCCGGGGGGTAGATACGCAGTATTTT. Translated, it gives CASSLRLAGGRGVDTQYF.

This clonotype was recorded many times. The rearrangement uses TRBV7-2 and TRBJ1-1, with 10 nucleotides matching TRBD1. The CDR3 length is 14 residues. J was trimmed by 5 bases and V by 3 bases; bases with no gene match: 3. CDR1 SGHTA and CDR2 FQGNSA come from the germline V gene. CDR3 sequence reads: CASSLGQGPTEAFF. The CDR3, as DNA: TGTGCCAGCAGCTTGGGACAGGGGCCGACTGAAGCTTTCTTT.

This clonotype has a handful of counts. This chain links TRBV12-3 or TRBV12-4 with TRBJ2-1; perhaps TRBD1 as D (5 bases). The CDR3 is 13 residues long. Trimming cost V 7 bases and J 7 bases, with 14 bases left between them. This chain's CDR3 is CASTPRRGNEQFF. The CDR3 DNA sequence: TGTGCCAGCACCCCACGAAGGGGTAATGAGCAGTTCTTC.

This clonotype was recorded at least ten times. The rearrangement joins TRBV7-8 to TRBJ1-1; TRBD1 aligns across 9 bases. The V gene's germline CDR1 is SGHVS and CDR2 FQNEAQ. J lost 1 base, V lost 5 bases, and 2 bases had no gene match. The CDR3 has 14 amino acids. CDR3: CASSEGQGNTEAFF. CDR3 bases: TGTGCCAGCAGCGAGGGACAGGGGAACACTGAAGCTTTCTTT.

As DNA, the CDR3 is TGTGCCAGCAGCGGGGGTCTAGCGGGAGTTACATCCTACAATGAGCAGTTCTTC. Translating it yields CASSGGLAGVTSYNEQFF. V gene TRBV28 combines with J gene TRBJ2-1, with 10 nucleotides matching TRBD2. Germline assignment: CDR1 MDHEN and CDR2 SYDVKM. The CDR3 length is 18 residues. V trimming: 6 bases; J trimming: 1 base; junction bases outside the gene matches: 12.

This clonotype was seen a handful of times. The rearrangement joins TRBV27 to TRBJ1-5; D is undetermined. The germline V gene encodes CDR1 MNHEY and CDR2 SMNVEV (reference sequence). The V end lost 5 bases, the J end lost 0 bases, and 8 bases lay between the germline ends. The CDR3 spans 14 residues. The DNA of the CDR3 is TGTGCCAGCAGTCCAGGCCTTAGCAATCAGCCCCAGCATTTT. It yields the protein CASSPGLSNQPQHF.

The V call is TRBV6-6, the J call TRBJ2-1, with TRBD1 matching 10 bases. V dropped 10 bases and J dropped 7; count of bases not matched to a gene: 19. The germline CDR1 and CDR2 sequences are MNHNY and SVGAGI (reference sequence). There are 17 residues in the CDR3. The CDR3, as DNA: TGTGCCACCGGGGCGGGTCCCAGACAGGGGGCTCGGAATGAGCAGTTCTTC. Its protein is CATGAGPRQGARNEQFF.

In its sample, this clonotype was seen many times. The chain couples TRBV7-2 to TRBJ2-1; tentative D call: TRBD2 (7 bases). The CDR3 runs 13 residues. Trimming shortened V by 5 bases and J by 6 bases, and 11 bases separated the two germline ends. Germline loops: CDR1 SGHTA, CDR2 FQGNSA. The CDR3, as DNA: TGTGCCAGCAGCGCTCGGGGGGCCAATGAGCAGTTCTTC. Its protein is CASSARGANEQFF.

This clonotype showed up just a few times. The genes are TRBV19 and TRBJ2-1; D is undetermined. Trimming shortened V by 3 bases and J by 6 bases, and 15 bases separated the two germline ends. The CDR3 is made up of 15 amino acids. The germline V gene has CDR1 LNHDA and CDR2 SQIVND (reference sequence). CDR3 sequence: CASSISSRPSNEQFF. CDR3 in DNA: TGTGCCAGTAGTATTTCCAGCAGACCGAGCAATGAGCAGTTCTTC.